This record covers a single T cell receptor (beta chain). The antigen is unknown. This may be a read error, as it is one base from a much larger clone. This entry belongs to a study of T cell repertoires in cytomegalovirus infection. Turning to the study itself: Indications of both CMV infection and matching HLA type were provided by public TCR beta signatures.

The CDR3 has 21 amino acids. Germline V gene lookup returns CDR1 SGHVT and CDR2 SQSDAQ. TCRdb ran MiXCR on the reads and lists one entry per CDR3 protein. The sample records approximately 630,000 distinct CDR3 sequences, roughly a quarter being singletons. Study observations and caveats: Cumulative frequency (of public TCR beta family members) identified carriers of CMV plus the relevant HLA.

The receptor comes from a human donor in good health (CMV status not recorded). Some clones in this sample may be carry-over from other donors' samples. Sequenced material: CD8+ T cells from PBMCs. The rearrangement joins TRBV7-4 to TRBJ2-2; 13 nucleotides match TRBD2. The CDR3 nucleotides read TGTGCCAACAGCTCCACTAGCGGGGGGGCCTTAAATTCGTTTGGCACCGGGGAGCTGTTTTTT. It codes for CANSSTSGGALNSFGTGELFF.